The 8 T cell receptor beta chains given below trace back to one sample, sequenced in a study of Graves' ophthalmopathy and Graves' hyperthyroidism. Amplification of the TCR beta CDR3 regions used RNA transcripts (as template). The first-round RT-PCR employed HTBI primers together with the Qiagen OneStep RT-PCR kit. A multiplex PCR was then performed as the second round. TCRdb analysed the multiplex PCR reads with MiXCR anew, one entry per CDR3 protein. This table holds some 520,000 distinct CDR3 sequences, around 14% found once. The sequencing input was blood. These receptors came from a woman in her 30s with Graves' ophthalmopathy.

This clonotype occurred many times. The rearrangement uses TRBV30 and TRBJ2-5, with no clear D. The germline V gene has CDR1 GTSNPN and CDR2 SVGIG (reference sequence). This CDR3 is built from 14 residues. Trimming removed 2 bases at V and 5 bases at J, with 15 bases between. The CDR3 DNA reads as TGTGCCTGGAGTAGAAACTCCTTGGGGGAGACCCAGTACTTC. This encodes CAWSRNSLGETQYF.

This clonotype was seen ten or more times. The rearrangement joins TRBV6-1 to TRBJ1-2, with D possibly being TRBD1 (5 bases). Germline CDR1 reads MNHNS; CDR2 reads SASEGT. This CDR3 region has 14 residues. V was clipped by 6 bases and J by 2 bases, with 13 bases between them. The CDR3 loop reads CASRQGDRNYGYTF. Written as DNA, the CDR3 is TGTGCCAGCAGGCAGGGCGATCGAAACTATGGCTACACCTTC.

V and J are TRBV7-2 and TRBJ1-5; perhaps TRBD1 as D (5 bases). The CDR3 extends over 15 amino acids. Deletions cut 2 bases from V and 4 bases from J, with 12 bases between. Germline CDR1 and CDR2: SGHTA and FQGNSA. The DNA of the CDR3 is TGTGCCAGCAGCTTACCCACGACAGTTAATCAGCCCCAGCATTTT. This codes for CASSLPTTVNQPQHF.

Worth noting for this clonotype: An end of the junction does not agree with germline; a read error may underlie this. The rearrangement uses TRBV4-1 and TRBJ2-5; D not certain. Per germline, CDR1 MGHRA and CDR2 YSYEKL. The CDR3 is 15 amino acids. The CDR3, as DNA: TGCGCCAGCAGCCAAGGGCGGCTACCCCAAGAGTCCCAGTACTTC. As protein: CASSQGRLPQESQYF.

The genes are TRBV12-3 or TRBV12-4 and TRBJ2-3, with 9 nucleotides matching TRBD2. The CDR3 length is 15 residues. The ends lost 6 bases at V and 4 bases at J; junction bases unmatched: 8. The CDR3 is CASSPIAGESDTQYF. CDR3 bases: TGTGCCAGCAGCCCTATAGCGGGAGAGTCAGATACGCAGTATTTT.

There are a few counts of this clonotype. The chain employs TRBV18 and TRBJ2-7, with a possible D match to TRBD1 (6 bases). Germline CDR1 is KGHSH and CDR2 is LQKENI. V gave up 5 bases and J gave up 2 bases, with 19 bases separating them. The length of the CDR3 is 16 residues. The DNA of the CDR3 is TGTGCCAGCTCAGAGGGACAACCAATATATCCCTACGAGCAGTACTTC. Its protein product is CASSEGQPIYPYEQYF.

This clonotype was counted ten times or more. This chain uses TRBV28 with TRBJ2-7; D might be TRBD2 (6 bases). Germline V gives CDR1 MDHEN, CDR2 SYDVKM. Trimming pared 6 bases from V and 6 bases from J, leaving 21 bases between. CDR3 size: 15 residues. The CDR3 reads CASSSLDGPGVEQYF. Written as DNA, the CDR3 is TGTGCCAGCAGCTCCCTGGACGGACCGGGAGTCGAGCAGTACTTC.

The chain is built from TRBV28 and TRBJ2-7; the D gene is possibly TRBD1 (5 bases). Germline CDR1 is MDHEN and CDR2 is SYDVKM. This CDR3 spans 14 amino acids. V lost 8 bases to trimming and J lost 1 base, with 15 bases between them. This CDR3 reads CASQPTDPSYEQYF. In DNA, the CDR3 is TGTGCCAGCCAACCGACAGATCCATCCTACGAGCAGTACTTC.